The rows below give T cell receptor beta chains drawn from one sample of a study of CD8+CD57+ T cells in acquired aplastic anemia. TCRdb analysed the reads with MiXCR anew, one entry per CDR3 protein. The table includes under 200,000 distinct CDR3 sequences, roughly half detected once. The sample was sorted CD4+, CD8+, or CD8+CD57+ T cells (not recorded which) from PBMCs. The receptors derive from a human donor with aplastic anemia. Each CDR3 is given with its conserved first and last residue. D genes are given only for firm matches.

CDR3aa | v_gene | d_gene
CASSIFASGRAWDTGELFF | TRBV19 | TRBD2
CASSATSGGYNEQFF | TRBV7-3 | TRBD2
CAISGTDPNNEQFF | TRBV10-3 | .
CASSYRPTGRTEAFF | TRBV6-5 | .
CASSLGGIALYNEQFF | TRBV11-2 | .
CASSRRGTSTGELFF | TRBV5-6 | .
CSVPPQGESYNEQFF | TRBV29-1 | .
CASSPLEGSPLHF | TRBV7-3 | .
CASSGGTGAHQNTEAFF | TRBV2 | TRBD1
CASSFGLAHPGTDTQYF | TRBV7-6 | TRBD2
CASRYATDTQYF | TRBV13 | .
CSGERGGRPYNEQFF | TRBV20-1 | TRBD2
CASSTGVPEAFF | TRBV7-2 | .
CSVVRTATYNEQFF | TRBV29-1 | .
CASSLDSNSPLHF | TRBV7-9 | .
CASSEGQGYNQPQHF | TRBV2 | TRBD1
CASSLGSYGYTF | TRBV7-2 | .
CASSEARRGGEQFF | TRBV2 | TRBD2
CASSLYPSGSPGGTNEQFF | TRBV11-2 | TRBD2
CAWNILSYERYF | TRBV30 | .
CSARWGGGRYEQYF | TRBV20-1 | TRBD2
CASSAGEIRYNEQFF | TRBV2 | .
CASSAIGSSNEQFF | TRBV25-1 | .
CASSAGGATTEAFF | TRBV7-9 | .
CATSRGRDKMNTEAFF | TRBV15 | .
CASSASGTDTPYF | TRBV6-4 | TRBD2
CASSQERAPNTGELFF | TRBV4-3 | .
CATSKAGQEDQPQHF | TRBV15 | TRBD1
CSVGTSGRTGANVLTF | TRBV29-1 | TRBD2
CATSGNAGGAGADTQYF | TRBV24-1 | .
CASSVARQGYNEQFF | TRBV9 | TRBD1
CSASRLSTNEKLFF | TRBV20-1 | .
CASSLNFGVAGELFF | TRBV7-3 | .
CATSASRGTYNEQFF | TRBV24-1 | .
CASSDLEEVVKKLFF | TRBV5-1 | .
CASSAAANTEAFF | TRBV7-8 | .
CASSVQGTQHF | TRBV2 | .
CASRQDDGYEQYF | TRBV11-2 | .
CASSDGDWGKLFF | TRBV25-1 | .
CASSPVESTQETQYF | TRBV7-3 | .
CASSSRRVRGHQPQHF | TRBV11-2 | TRBD1
CASSLSGEQFF | TRBV28 | .
CATELAGINEQFF | TRBV10-3 | .
CASSYFDRGGDQPQHF | TRBV6-9 | TRBD1